This TCR beta chain was captured by sequencing in a study of cytomegalovirus exposure and HLA in healthy donors. Study-wide results and caveats: Excluded: some indistinguishable V segments such as TRBV6-2 and TRBV6-3.

As concerns this clone: Its antigen is as yet unknown.

The CDR3 loop spans 14 amino acids. Trimming took 3 bases from V and 2 from J; bases not matched to a gene: 3. Germline lookup yields CDR1 KGHSH and CDR2 LQKENI. Primers: 60 Vbeta forward and 13 Jbeta reverse. Some clones are missing from TCRdb's copy, which holds only in-frame ones; the method was immunoSEQ multiplex PCR. The table has under 300,000 clones, around 90% seen once. This rearrangement joins TRBV18 to TRBJ2-7, with 8 bases lining up with TRBD1. The source of this sequence is a girl aged 2-10 years in good health and CMV-seronegative. Sequencing was carried out using PBMCs. This CDR3 reads CASSPGQATYEQYF. As DNA, the CDR3 is TGTGCCAGCTCACCGGGACAGGCGACCTACGAGCAGTACTTC.